These T cell receptor beta chains were read from a single sample in a study of T cell changes during pregnancy in multiple sclerosis. The method was immunoSEQ multiplex PCR; TCRdb's version includes in-frame clones alone and lacks a portion of them. The sample carries tens of thousands of clones, 80% to 95% recorded once. This specimen was peripheral blood, taken in the second trimester of pregnancy. Every receptor here comes from a female donor with multiple sclerosis, enrolled in a pregnancy study. Both conserved end residues are part of each CDR3. Each record gives: clone size, J gene, V gene, D gene, CDR3 protein, CDR3 DNA. The D gene is left open where the match is weak. Some rows have no size entry. The others give once, few or many, or a class for an expanded clone.

>.|TRBJ2-5|TRBV6-1|.
CASITNQETQYF
TGTGCCAGCATTACTAACCAAGAGACCCAGTACTTC
>.|TRBJ1-3|TRBV6-6|.
CASLKGNTIYF
TGTGCCAGCCTCAAGGGGAACACCATATATTTT
>few|TRBJ2-7|TRBV7-2|TRBD1
CASSFNRGPNEQYF
TGTGCCAGCAGCTTCAACAGGGGGCCCAACGAGCAGTACTTC
>.|TRBJ2-2|TRBV5-1|.
CASSLVSTGELFF
TGCGCCAGCAGCTTGGTCTCCACCGGGGAGCTGTTTTTT
>.|TRBJ2-7|TRBV7-6|TRBD1
CASSLDPADREGLYEQYF
TGTGCCAGCAGCTTAGACCCCGCCGACAGGGAAGGGTTATACGAGCAGTACTTC
>.|TRBJ2-3|TRBV21-1|.
CASPYRCSSTDTQYF
.
>.|TRBJ1-1|TRBV7-9|TRBD1
CASSLFPGQALNTEAFF
TGTGCCAGCAGCTTATTTCCGGGACAGGCATTAAACACTGAAGCTTTCTTT
>.|TRBJ1-5|TRBV6-1|.
CASRRQINQPQHF
TGTGCCAGCAGAAGACAGATCAATCAGCCCCAGCATTTT
>.|TRBJ2-1|TRBV30|TRBD1
CARDRGYNEQFF
TGTGCCCGGGACAGGGGGTACAATGAGCAGTTCTTC
>.|TRBJ2-7|TRBV4-2|.
CASSQGQVAGVEQYF
TGTGCCAGCAGCCAAGGACAGGTGGCCGGTGTAGAGCAGTACTTC
>.|TRBJ2-2|TRBV14|TRBD1
CASRGQDTGELFF
TGTGCCAGCAGAGGACAGGACACCGGGGAGCTGTTTTTT
>.|TRBJ2-3|TRBV18|TRBD2
CASSREIGAGGTDTQYF
TGTGCCAGCTCACGCGAAATCGGAGCGGGGGGCACAGATACGCAGTATTTT
>.|TRBJ1-5|TRBV6-5|TRBD1
CASSSTGQGINQPQHF
TGTGCCAGCAGTTCCACCGGACAGGGAATTAATCAGCCCCAGCATTTT
>.|TRBJ2-3|TRBV10-3|TRBD2
CAISGLLADSSTDTQYF
TGTGCCATCAGTGGTTTACTAGCGGACTCTAGCACAGATACGCAGTATTTT
>.|TRBJ1-1|TRBV7-9|.
CASSLLQAGTTEAFF
TGTGCCAGCAGCCTACTTCAGGCGGGTACCACTGAAGCTTTCTTT
>.|TRBJ2-7|TRBV11-3|TRBD2
CASSSGTSFYEQYF
TGTGCCAGCAGCTCAGGGACTAGCTTCTACGAGCAGTACTTC
>.|TRBJ2-3|TRBV2|.
CASSGMGTGTDTQYF
TGTGCCAGCAGTGGAATGGGGACTGGCACAGATACGCAGTATTTT
>.|TRBJ2-7|TRBV6-1|TRBD2
CASSNSGRSYEQYF
TGTGCCAGCAGTAATAGCGGGAGAAGTTACGAGCAGTACTTC
>few|TRBJ1-2|TRBV21-1|.
CASSMRARYTF
TGTGCCAGCAGCATGAGGGCCCGCTACACCTTC
>once|TRBJ1-1|TRBV7-8|.
CASSSLAAGLGTEAFF
TGTGCCAGCAGCTCATTAGCGGCAGGGTTGGGAACTGAAGCTTTCTTT
>once|TRBJ2-7|TRBV6-5|TRBD1
CASSYSTGQVTYEQYF
TGTGCCAGCAGTTACTCGACCGGACAGGTAACCTACGAGCAGTACTTC
>.|TRBJ2-3|TRBV19|TRBD1
CASKKSDRGPDTQYF
TGTGCCAGTAAGAAGAGTGACAGGGGCCCAGATACGCAGTATTTT
>once|TRBJ2-1|TRBV7-6|.
CASSLRGYLQFF
TGTGCCAGCAGCTTAAGGGGTTATTTGCAGTTCTTC
>.|TRBJ1-1|TRBV5-4|TRBD1
CASSRDRGPWGSEAFF
TGTGCCAGCAGCCGAGACAGGGGGCCCTGGGGTAGTGAAGCTTTCTTT
>.|TRBJ1-2|TRBV7-9|TRBD1
CASSLGRDRVVNGYTF
TGTGCCAGCAGCTTAGGCCGGGACAGGGTGGTCAATGGCTACACCTTC
>.|TRBJ2-3|TRBV9|TRBD2
CASSGSGRGTTDTQYF
TGTGCCAGCAGCGGTAGCGGGCGGGGGACCACAGATACGCAGTATTTT
>.|TRBJ2-7|TRBV7-8|TRBD2
CASSLGGAWEQYF
TGTGCCAGCAGCCTCGGGGGGGCGTGGGAGCAGTACTTC
>.|TRBJ2-3|TRBV9|TRBD2
CASSASGVVKDTQYF
TGTGCCAGCAGCGCAAGCGGGGTGGTGAAAGATACGCAGTATTTT
>.|TRBJ2-3|TRBV10-3|.
CAISAEGQDTQYF
TGTGCCATCAGTGCGGAGGGCCAAGATACGCAGTATTTT
>.|TRBJ2-7|TRBV18|TRBD1
CASSPGQGFYEQYF
TGTGCCAGCTCCCCGGGACAGGGGTTTTACGAGCAGTACTTC
>.|TRBJ2-3|TRBV11-3|.
CASSLAGKAGDTQYF
TGTGCCAGCAGCTTAGCGGGAAAGGCAGGAGATACGCAGTATTTT
>.|TRBJ2-1|TRBV7-2|.
CASSLSPGYNEQFF
TGTGCCAGCAGCTTAAGTCCGGGATACAATGAGCAGTTCTTC
>.|TRBJ2-2|TRBV30|TRBD2
CAWGVRGLAGRNTGELFF
TGTGCCTGGGGCGTCCGGGGACTAGCGGGAAGGAACACCGGGGAGCTGTTTTTT
>.|TRBJ2-1|TRBV27|TRBD2
CASSFRTSGDNEQFF
TGTGCCAGCAGTTTTAGGACTAGCGGTGACAATGAGCAGTTCTTC